The 3 T cell receptor beta chains presented below share a single source sample, sequenced in a study of cytomegalovirus exposure and HLA in healthy donors. 13 Jbeta primers and 60 Vbeta primers were used for the PCR. Using immunoSEQ multiplex PCR, the repertoire was profiled, and TCRdb retains in-frame clones only, with some absent. The sample carries around 200,000 clones, roughly 78% recorded once. The sequenced sample consisted of PBMCs. These receptors all stem from a woman in her twenties or thirties in good health and CMV-seropositive.

The chain links TRBV5-1 to TRBJ1-4; the D is unclear. V was trimmed by 5 bases and J by 0 bases, leaving 11 bases between them. The CDR3 sequence is 15 residues long. Germline V lookup: CDR1 SGHRS, CDR2 YFSETQ. The CDR3 sequence is CASSRQYATNEKLFF. As DNA, the CDR3 is TGCGCCAGCAGTCGCCAGTATGCAACTAATGAAAAACTGTTTTTT.

V gene TRBV27 combines with J gene TRBJ1-2; TRBD1 might be the D (6 bases). Germline CDR1 reads MNHEY; CDR2 reads SMNVEV (reference sequence). The CDR3 loop spans 13 amino acids. Between the trimmed V and J ends, which lost 5 bases and 8 bases, there was a span of 15 bases. This chain's CDR3 is CASSPTGPTGYTF. CDR3 bases: TGTGCCAGCAGTCCTACAGGGCCGACCGGCTACACCTTC.

The chain carries TRBV6-5 and TRBJ1-2; TRBD1 matches at 7 bases. Unmatched junction bases numbered 4, after V lost 5 bases and J lost 4 bases. CDR3 size: 13 residues. Germline-derived CDR1 and CDR2 are MNHEY and SVGAGI. As DNA, the CDR3 is TGTGCCAGCAGTCAGGGACAGTTCTATGGCTACACCTTC. It codes for CASSQGQFYGYTF.